These T cell receptor beta chains were read from a single sample in a study of blood T cells in healthy people across ages. MiXCR was run by TCRdb on the 5' RACE reads, yielding one entry per CDR3 protein. Among around 1.7 million distinct CDR3 sequences, 28% were seen once, and the ten largest hold 7% to 9%. Sequencing input: blood. Receptors originate from a woman aged 30 to 39 in good health. CDR3s include the opening cysteine and the closing phenylalanine or tryptophan.

>15|TRBV12-3/TRBV12-4
CASKQGLGAKNIQYF
>15|TRBV10-1
CASSDPGQGEETQYF
>20|TRBV28
CASTASSLFPRRGRANEQYF
>14|TRBV5-6
CASSRGLAPDTQYF
>15|TRBV27
CASSTPGQGMNEQFF
>16|TRBV12-3/TRBV12-4
CASSDGRTARADTQYF
>14|TRBV28
CASTGTGRLETQYF
>14|TRBV20-1
CSALTDRSTDTQYF
>15|TRBV5-4
CASSIGTSRTDTQYF
>13|TRBV10-3
CAISRAIPEGRFF
>15|TRBV20-1
CSASRGRGGQETQYF